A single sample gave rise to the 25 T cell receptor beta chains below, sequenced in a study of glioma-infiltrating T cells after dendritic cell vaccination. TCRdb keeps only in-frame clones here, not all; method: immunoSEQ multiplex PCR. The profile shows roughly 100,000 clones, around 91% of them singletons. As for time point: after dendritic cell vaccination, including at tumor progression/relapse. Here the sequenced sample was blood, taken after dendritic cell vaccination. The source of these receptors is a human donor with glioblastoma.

CDR3 coding DNA: TGTGCCTCGGGGGGGGAATCCTACAATGAGCAGTTCTTC. Protein product: CASGGESYNEQFF. V gene TRBV6-4 combines with J gene TRBJ2-1; 8 nucleotides align to TRBD2. V shed 11 bases and J 1 base; nucleotides not matched to a gene: 4. CDR1 MRHNA and CDR2 SNTAGT come from the germline V gene. This CDR3 is built from 13 residues.

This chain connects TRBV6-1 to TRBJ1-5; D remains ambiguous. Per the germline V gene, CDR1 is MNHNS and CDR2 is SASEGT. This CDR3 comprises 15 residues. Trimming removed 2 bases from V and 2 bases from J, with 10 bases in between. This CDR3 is CASSELALGNQPQHF. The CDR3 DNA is TGTGCCAGCAGTGAATTAGCCTTGGGCAATCAGCCCCAGCATTTT.

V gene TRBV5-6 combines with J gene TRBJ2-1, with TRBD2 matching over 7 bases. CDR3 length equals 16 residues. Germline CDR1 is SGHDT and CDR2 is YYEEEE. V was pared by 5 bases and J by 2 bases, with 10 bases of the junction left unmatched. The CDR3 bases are TGTGCCAGCAGTAGGACTGGCGGGAGAGCCTACAATGAGCAGTTCTTC. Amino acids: CASSRTGGRAYNEQFF. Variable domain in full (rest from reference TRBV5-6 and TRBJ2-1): DAGVTQSPTHLIKTRGQQVTLRCSPKSGHDTVSWYQQALGQGPQFIFQYYEEEERQRGNFPDRFSGHQFPNYSSELNVNALLLGDSALYLCASSRTGGRAYNEQFFGPGTRLTVL.

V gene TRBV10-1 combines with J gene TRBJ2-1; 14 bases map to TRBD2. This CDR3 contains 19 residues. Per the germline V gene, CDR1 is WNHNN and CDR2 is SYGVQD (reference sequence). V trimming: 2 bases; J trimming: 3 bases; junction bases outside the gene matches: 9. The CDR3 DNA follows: TGCGCCAGCAGTGAGGGACTAGCGGGGGGCACCTTACGCTACAATGAGCAGTTCTTC. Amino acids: CASSEGLAGGTLRYNEQFF.

The CDR3: CASSEDSYQPQHF. The CDR3 bases are TGTGCCAGCAGTGAAGACAGTTATCAGCCCCAGCATTTT. The chain has TRBV6-1 and TRBJ1-5; D uncertain. Germline assignment: CDR1 MNHNS and CDR2 SASEGT. The CDR3 length is 13 residues. Trimming left V 1 base short and J 5 bases short, with 6 bases between.

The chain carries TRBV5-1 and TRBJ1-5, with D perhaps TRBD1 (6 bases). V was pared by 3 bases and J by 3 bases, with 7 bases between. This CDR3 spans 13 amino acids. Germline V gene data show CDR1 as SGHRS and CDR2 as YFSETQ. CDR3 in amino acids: CASSWDTNQPQHF. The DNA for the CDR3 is TGCGCCAGCAGCTGGGACACCAATCAGCCCCAGCATTTT.

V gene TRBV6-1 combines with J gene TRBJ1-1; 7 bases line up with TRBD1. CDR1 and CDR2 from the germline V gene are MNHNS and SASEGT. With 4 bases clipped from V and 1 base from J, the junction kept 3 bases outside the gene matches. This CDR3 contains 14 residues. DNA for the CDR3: TGTGCCAGCAGTGTAAACAGGGGGAACACTGAAGCTTTCTTT. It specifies CASSVNRGNTEAFF.

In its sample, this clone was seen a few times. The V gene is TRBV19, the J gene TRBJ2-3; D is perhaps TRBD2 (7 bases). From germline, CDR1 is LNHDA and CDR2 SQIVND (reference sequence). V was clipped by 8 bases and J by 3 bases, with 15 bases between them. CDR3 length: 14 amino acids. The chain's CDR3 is CASALGGGTDTQYF. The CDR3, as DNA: TGTGCCAGTGCGTTAGGGGGAGGGACAGATACGCAGTATTTT.

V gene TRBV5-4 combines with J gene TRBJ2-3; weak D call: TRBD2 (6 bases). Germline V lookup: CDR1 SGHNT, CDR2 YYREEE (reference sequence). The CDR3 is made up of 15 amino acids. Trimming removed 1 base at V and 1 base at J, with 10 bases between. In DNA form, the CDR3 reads TGTGCCAGCAGCTTGACGGGAGCCGGCACAGATACGCAGTATTTT. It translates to CASSLTGAGTDTQYF.

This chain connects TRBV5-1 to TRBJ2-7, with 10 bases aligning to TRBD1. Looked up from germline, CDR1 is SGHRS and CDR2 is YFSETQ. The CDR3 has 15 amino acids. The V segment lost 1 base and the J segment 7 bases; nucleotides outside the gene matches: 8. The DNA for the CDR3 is TGCGCCAGCAGCTTGACCGGGACAGGGGCCCCGGAGCAGTACTTC. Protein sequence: CASSLTGTGAPEQYF.

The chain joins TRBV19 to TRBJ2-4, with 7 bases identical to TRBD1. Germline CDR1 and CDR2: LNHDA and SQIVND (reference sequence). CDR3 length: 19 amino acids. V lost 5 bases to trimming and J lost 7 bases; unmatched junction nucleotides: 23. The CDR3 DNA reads TGTGCCAGTAGTCTCGGAAGGCCGACAGGGCCCGGCCGGCTTAACATTCAGTACTTC. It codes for CASSLGRPTGPGRLNIQYF.

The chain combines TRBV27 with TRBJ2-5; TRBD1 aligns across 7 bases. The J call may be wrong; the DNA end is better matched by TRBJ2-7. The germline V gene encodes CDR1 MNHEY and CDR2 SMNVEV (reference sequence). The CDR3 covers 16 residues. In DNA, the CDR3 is TGTGCCAGCAGTTCCTCGGACAGGACGTCGACCTACGAGCAGTACTTC. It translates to CASSSSDRTSTYEQYF.

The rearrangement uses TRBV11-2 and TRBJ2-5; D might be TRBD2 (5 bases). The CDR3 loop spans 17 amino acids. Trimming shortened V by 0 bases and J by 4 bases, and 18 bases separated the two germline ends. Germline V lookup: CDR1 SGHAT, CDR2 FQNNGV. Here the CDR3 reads CASSLEISAGVGETQYF. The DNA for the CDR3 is TGTGCCAGCAGCTTAGAGATCTCGGCGGGTGTGGGAGAGACCCAGTACTTC.

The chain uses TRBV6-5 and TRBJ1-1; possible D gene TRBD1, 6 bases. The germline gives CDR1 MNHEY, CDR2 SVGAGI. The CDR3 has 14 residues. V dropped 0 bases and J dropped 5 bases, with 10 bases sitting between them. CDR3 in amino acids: CASSYSRRGTEAFF. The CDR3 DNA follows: TGTGCCAGCAGTTACTCGAGAAGGGGGACTGAAGCTTTCTTT.

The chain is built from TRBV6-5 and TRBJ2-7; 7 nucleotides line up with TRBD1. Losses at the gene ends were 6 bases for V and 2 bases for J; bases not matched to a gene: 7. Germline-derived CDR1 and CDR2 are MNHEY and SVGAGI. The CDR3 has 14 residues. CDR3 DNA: TGTGCCAGCAGGAACAGGGGCCAGACCTACGAGCAGTACTTC. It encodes CASRNRGQTYEQYF.

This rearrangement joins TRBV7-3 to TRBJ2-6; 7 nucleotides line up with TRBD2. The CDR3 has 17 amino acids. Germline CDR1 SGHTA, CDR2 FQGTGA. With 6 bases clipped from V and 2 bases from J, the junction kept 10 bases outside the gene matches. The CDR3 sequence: CASSRVGGSAGANVLTF. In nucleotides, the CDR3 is TGTGCCAGCAGTCGCGTCGGGGGGTCCGCTGGGGCCAACGTCCTGACTTTC.

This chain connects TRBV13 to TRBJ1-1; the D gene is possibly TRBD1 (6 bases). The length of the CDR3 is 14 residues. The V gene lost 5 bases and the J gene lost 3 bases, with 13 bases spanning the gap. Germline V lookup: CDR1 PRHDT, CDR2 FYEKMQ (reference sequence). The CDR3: CASSPRGRDTEAFF. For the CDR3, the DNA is TGTGCCAGCAGCCCCAGGGGCCGGGACACTGAAGCTTTCTTT.

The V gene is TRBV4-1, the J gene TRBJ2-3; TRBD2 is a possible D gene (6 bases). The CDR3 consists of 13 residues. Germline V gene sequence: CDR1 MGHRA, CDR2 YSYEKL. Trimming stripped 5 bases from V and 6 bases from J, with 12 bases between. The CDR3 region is CASSEGRLDTQYF. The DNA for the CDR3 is TGCGCCAGCAGCGAGGGGAGGTTGGATACGCAGTATTTT.

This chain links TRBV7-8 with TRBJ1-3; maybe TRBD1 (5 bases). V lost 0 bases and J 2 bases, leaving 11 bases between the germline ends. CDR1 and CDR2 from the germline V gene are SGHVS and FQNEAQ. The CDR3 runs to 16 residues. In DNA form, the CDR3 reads TGTGCCAGCAGCTTAGCGTGGGGCAGACCTGGAAACACCATATATTTT. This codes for CASSLAWGRPGNTIYF.

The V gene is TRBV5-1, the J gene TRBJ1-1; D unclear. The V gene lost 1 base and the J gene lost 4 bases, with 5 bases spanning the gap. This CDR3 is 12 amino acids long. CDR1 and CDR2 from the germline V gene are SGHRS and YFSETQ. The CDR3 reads CASSLSGTEAFF. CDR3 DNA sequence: TGCGCCAGCAGCTTGTCGGGCACTGAAGCTTTCTTT.

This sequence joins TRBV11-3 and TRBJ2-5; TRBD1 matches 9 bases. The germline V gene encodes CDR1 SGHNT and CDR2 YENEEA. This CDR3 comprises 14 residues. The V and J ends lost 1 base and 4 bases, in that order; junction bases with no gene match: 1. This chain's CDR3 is CASSLGTGVETQYF. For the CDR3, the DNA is TGTGCCAGCAGCTTAGGGACAGGGGTAGAGACCCAGTACTTC.

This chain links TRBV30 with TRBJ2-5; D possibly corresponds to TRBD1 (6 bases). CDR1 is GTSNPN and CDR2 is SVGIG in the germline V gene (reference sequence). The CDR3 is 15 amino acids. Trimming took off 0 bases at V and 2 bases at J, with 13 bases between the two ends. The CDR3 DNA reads TGTGCCTGGAGTGTTTTCGGACAGAAGCAAGAGACCCAGTACTTC. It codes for CAWSVFGQKQETQYF.

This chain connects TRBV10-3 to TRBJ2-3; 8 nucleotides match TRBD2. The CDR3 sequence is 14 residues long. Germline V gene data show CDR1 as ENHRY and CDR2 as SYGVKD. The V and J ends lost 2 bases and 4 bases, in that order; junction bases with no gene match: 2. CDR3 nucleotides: TGTGCCATCAGTGAGAGCGGGGGCTCAGATACGCAGTATTTT. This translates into CAISESGGSDTQYF.

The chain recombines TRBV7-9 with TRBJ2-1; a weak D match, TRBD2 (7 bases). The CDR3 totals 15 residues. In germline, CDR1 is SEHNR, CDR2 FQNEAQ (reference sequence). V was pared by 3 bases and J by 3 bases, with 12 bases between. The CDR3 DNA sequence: TGTGCCAGCAGCTTTCGGGGGGCTGACTACAATGAGCAGTTCTTC. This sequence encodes CASSFRGADYNEQFF.

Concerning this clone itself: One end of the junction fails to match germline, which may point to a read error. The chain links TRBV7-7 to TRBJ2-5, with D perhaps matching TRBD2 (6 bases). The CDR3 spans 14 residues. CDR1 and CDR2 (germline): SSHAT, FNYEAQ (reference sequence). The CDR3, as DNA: TGTGCTAGCAGCCCAGGACCGGGGGTTGAGACCCAGTACTTC. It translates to CASSPGPGVETQYF.